Listed here are 2 T cell receptor beta chains from one sample, sequenced in a study of blood T cell repertoires in COVID-19. Generated by immunoSEQ multiplex PCR, the TCRdb table keeps only in-frame clones and is missing some. The sample carries 53,000 or so clones, approximately 80% recorded once. Specimen: peripheral blood. The receptors were gathered from an older man with active or convalescent COVID-19.

J is TRBJ1-6 and V is TRBV2, with D perhaps TRBD1 (5 bases). The CDR3 is 15 residues long. In germline, CDR1 is SNHLY, CDR2 FYNNEI. The germline V and J ends were trimmed by 8 bases and 0 bases, with 11 bases remaining between them. CDR3 coding DNA: TGTGCCAGCCTACAGGAGCGCTCCTATAATTCACCCCTCCACTTT. It specifies CASLQERSYNSPLHF.

V is TRBV7-2 and J is TRBJ2-1, with a weak D call TRBD2 (5 bases). CDR1 and CDR2 from the germline V gene are SGHTA and FQGNSA. This CDR3 contains 13 residues. Trimming removed 5 bases at V and 6 bases at J, with 11 bases between. Here the CDR3 reads CASSPQRANEQFF. The CDR3 coding sequence is TGTGCCAGCAGCCCCCAGAGGGCCAATGAGCAGTTCTTC. The variable domain in full, completed from reference TRBV7-2 and TRBJ2-1, reads GAGVSQSPSNKVTEKGKDVELRCDPISGHTALYWYRQSLGQGLEFLIYFQGNSAPDKSGLPSDRFSAERTGGSVSTLTIQRTQQEDSAVYLCASSPQRANEQFFGPGTRLTVL.